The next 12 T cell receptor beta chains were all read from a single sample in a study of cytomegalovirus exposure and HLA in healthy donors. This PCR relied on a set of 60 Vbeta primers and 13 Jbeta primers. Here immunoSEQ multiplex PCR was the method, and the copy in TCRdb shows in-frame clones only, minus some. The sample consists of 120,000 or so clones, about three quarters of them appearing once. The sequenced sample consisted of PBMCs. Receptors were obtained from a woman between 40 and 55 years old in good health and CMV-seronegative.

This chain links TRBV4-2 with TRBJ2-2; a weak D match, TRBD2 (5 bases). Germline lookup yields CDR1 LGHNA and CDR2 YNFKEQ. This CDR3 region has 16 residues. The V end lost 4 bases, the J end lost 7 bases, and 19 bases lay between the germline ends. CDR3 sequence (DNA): TGTGCCAGCAGCCGAGGGCCGCCTTTGAGTCTCGGGGAGCTGTTTTTT. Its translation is CASSRGPPLSLGELFF.

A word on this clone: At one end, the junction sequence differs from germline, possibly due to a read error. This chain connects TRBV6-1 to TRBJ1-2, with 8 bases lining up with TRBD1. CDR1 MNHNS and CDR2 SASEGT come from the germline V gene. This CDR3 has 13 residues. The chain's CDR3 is CACSDTGGDGHTF. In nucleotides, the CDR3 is TGTGCCTGCAGTGACACAGGGGGGGATGGCCACACCTTC.

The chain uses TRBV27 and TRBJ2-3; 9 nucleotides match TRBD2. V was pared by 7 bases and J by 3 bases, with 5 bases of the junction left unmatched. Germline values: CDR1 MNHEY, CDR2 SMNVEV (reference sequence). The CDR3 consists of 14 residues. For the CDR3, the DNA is TGTGCCAGCAAGGTAGCGGGAGCAACAGATACGCAGTATTTT. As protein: CASKVAGATDTQYF.

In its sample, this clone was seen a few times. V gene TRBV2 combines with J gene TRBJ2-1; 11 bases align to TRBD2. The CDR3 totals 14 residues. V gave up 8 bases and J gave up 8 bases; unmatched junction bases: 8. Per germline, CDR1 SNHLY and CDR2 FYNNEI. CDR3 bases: TGTGCCAGCGTAGCGGGAGGGGCCATCGATGAGCAGTTCTTC. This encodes CASVAGGAIDEQFF.

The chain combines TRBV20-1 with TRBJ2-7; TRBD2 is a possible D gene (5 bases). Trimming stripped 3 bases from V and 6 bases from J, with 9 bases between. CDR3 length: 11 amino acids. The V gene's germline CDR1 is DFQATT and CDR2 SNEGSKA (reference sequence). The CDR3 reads CSARRGREQYF. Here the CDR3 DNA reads TGCAGTGCTAGGCGCGGGCGCGAGCAGTACTTC.

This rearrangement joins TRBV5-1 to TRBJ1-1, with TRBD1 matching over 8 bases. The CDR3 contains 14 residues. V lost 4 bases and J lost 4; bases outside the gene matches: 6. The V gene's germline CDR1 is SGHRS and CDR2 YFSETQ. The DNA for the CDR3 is TGCGCCAGCAGCACCGGGACAGGCTTCACTGAAGCTTTCTTT. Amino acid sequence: CASSTGTGFTEAFF.

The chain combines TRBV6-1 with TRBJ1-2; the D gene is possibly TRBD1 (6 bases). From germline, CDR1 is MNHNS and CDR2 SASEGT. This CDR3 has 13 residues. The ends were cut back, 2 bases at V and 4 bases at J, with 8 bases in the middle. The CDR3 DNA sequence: TGTGCCAGCAGTGAAACAGGGATCTATGGCTACACCTTC. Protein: CASSETGIYGYTF.

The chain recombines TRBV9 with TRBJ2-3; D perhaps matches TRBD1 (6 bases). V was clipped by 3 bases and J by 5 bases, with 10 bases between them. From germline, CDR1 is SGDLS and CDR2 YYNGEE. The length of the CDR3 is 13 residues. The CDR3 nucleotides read TGTGCCAGCAGCGCACAGGGCTTAGATACGCAGTATTTT. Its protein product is CASSAQGLDTQYF.

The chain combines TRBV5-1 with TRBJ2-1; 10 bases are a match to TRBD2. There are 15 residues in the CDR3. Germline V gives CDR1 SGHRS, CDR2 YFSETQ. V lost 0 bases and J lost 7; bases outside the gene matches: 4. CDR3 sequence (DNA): TGCGCCAGCAGCTTGGCGGCTAGCGGGAGAAATGAGCAGTTCTTC. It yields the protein CASSLAASGRNEQFF. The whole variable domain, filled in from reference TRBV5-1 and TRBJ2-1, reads KAGVTQTPRYLIKTRGQQVTLSCSPISGHRSVSWYQQTPGQGLQFLFEYFSETQRNKGNFPGRFSGRQFSNSRSEMNVSTLELGDSALYLCASSLAASGRNEQFFGPGTRLTVL.

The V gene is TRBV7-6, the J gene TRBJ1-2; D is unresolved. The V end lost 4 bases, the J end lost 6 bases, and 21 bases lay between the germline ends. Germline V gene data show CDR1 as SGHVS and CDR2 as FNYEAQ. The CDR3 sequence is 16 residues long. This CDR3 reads CASSSTFVASRDGYTF. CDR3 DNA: TGTGCCAGCAGCTCTACTTTTGTCGCCTCGAGGGATGGCTACACCTTC.

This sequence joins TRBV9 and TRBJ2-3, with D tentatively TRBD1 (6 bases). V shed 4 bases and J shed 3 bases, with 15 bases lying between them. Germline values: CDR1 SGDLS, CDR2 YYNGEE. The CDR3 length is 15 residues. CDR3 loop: CASSRTGSGTDTQYF. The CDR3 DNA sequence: TGTGCCAGCAGCCGTACAGGGAGTGGTACAGATACGCAGTATTTT.

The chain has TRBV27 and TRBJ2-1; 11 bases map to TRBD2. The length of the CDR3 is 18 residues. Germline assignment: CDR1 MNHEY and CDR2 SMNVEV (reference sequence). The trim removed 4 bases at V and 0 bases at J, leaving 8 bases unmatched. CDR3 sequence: CASSSEGLAVSSYNEQFF. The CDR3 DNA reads TGTGCCAGCAGTTCCGAGGGACTAGCGGTGAGCTCCTACAATGAGCAGTTCTTC.